These 15 T cell receptor beta chains came from one sample sequenced in a study of T cells in Graves' hyperthyroidism and ophthalmopathy. RNA transcripts yielded amplified TCR beta CDR3 regions. First-round RT-PCR targeting the TCR CDR3 was performed with the HTBI primer set. TCRdb passed the multiplex PCR reads through MiXCR, listing each CDR3 protein once. Among hundreds of thousands of distinct CDR3 sequences listed, 14% were seen once. Sequenced input: blood. The source of these receptors is a woman between 18 and 29 years old with Graves' hyperthyroidism.

This clonotype has a count of ten or more. V gene TRBV4-3 combines with J gene TRBJ2-2; D unresolved. Trimming removed 0 bases from V and 0 bases from J, with 11 bases in between. Germline assignment: CDR1 LGHNA and CDR2 YSLEER. This CDR3 comprises 17 residues. The CDR3 sequence is CASSQEGVGTNTGELFF. The CDR3 nucleotides are TGCGCCAGCAGCCAAGAAGGCGTAGGGACGAACACCGGGGAGCTGTTTTTT.

Ten or more counts support this clonotype. The chain joins TRBV27 to TRBJ2-7, with D possibly being TRBD2 (6 bases). Trimming pared 5 bases from V and 0 bases from J, leaving 17 bases between. The length of the CDR3 is 16 residues. Per the germline V gene, CDR1 is MNHEY and CDR2 is SMNVEV (reference sequence). CDR3 region: CASSPLSGWASYEQYF. The CDR3 nucleotides are TGTGCCAGCAGTCCCCTTAGCGGTTGGGCCTCCTACGAGCAGTACTTC.

This clonotype was found many times. The V call is TRBV6-2 or TRBV6-3, the J call TRBJ2-3; 8 positions agree with TRBD1. This CDR3 spans 17 amino acids. Looked up from germline, CDR1 is MNHEY and CDR2 is SVGEGT. With 8 bases clipped from V and 0 bases from J, the junction kept 13 bases outside the gene matches. The CDR3 reads CASSSGQVVPSTDTQYF. Here the CDR3 DNA reads TGTGCCAGCTCTTCGGGACAGGTGGTTCCTAGCACAGATACGCAGTATTTT.

The V call is TRBV4-1, the J call TRBJ1-6, with a tentative D call TRBD1 (5 bases). The CDR3 length is 15 residues. V lost 1 base to trimming and J lost 9 bases, with 13 bases between them. Per germline, CDR1 MGHRA and CDR2 YSYEKL. The CDR3 DNA reads as TGCGCCAGCAGCCAAGGCCCAGGGAGGGTTTCACCCCTCCACTTT. Translated: CASSQGPGRVSPLHF.

The chain couples TRBV9 to TRBJ2-3; TRBD1 is a possible D gene (6 bases). There are 16 residues in the CDR3. V was clipped by 4 bases and J by 0 bases, with 15 bases between them. The germline V gene has CDR1 SGDLS and CDR2 YYNGEE. The CDR3, as DNA: TGTGCCAGCAGCCCTTGGGACACGAGAAGCACAGATACGCAGTATTTT. It is translated as CASSPWDTRSTDTQYF.

This clonotype was picked up a small number of times. This chain links TRBV6-1 with TRBJ2-3, with D uncertain. Trimming shortened V by 8 bases and J by 4 bases, and 16 bases separated the two germline ends. CDR3 length: 14 amino acids. Per the germline V gene, CDR1 is MNHNS and CDR2 is SASEGT. The chain's CDR3 is CASCSWASSDTQYF. The CDR3 region has the DNA TGTGCCAGCTGCAGCTGGGCCTCCTCAGATACGCAGTATTTT.

The sample holds many counts of this clonotype. The V gene is TRBV6-1, the J gene TRBJ2-5, with D maybe TRBD1 (5 bases). Trimming left V 6 bases short and J 4 bases short, with 15 bases between. The CDR3 has 14 amino acids. Germline V gives CDR1 MNHNS, CDR2 SASEGT. CDR3 sequence reads: CASRAPGKRETQYF. The CDR3 coding sequence is TGTGCCAGCAGAGCCCCAGGGAAGCGAGAGACCCAGTACTTC.

This clonotype was recorded many times. The gene calls are TRBV2 and TRBJ1-1; the D is unclear. The germline gives CDR1 SNHLY, CDR2 FYNNEI. Trimming cost V 8 bases and J 11 bases, with 15 bases left between them. This CDR3 is built from 11 residues. The CDR3 loop reads CASLTLADAFF. The CDR3 DNA reads as TGTGCCAGCCTCACTCTGGCGGACGCTTTCTTT.

At least ten counts were recorded for this clonotype. The CDR3 reads CASSPWSTSNTGELFF. CDR3 in DNA: TGTGCCAGCAGCCCCTGGTCTACTAGTAACACCGGGGAGCTGTTTTTT. This rearrangement joins TRBV7-2 to TRBJ2-2; D is possibly TRBD2 (5 bases). The CDR3 runs to 16 residues. Trimming removed 5 bases from V and 2 bases from J, with 15 bases in between. Germline V gene sequence: CDR1 SGHTA, CDR2 FQGNSA. The variable domain in full, completed from reference TRBV7-2 and TRBJ2-2, reads GAGVSQSPSNKVTEKGKDVELRCDPISGHTALYWYRQSLGQGLEFLIYFQGNSAPDKSGLPSDRFSAERTGGSVSTLTIQRTQQEDSAVYLCASSPWSTSNTGELFFGEGSRLTVL.

This clonotype was found many times. The chain combines TRBV28 with TRBJ2-7; D call uncertain. There are 13 residues in the CDR3. Trimming pared 6 bases from V and 2 bases from J, leaving 11 bases between. The germline gives CDR1 MDHEN, CDR2 SYDVKM. Written as DNA, the CDR3 is TGTGCCAGCAGGGGCGGCGGAACCTACGAGCAGTACTTC. Residues: CASRGGGTYEQYF.

This clonotype was recorded at least ten times. This sequence joins TRBV27 and TRBJ2-7, with TRBD1 identical over 8 bases. The CDR3 loop spans 17 amino acids. The ends lost 2 bases at V and 2 bases at J; junction bases unmatched: 11. CDR1 MNHEY and CDR2 SMNVEV come from the germline V gene (reference sequence). CDR3 protein: CASSLMSRQGMTYEQYF. CDR3 sequence (DNA): TGTGCCAGCAGTTTAATGTCGAGACAGGGGATGACCTACGAGCAGTACTTC.

About this clonotype: One end of the junction fails to match germline, which may point to a read error. The rearrangement uses TRBV4-3 and TRBJ1-1; D not certain. From germline, CDR1 is LGHNA and CDR2 YSLEER. This CDR3 contains 14 residues. CDR3 in amino acids: CASSQDFEVVGGLF. The CDR3 bases are TGCGCCAGCAGCCAAGATTTTGAGGTTGTTGGTGGGCTCTTT.

The chain joins TRBV7-3 to TRBJ2-1, with 9 bases matching TRBD2. Germline loops: CDR1 SGHTA, CDR2 FQGTGA. The CDR3 totals 15 residues. V was clipped by 5 bases and J by 4 bases; unmatched bases: 6. Here the CDR3 reads CASSLQTSGYNEQFF. CDR3 nucleotide sequence: TGTGCCAGCAGCCTACAGACTAGCGGTTACAATGAGCAGTTCTTC.

This clonotype was seen once. The chain links TRBV19 to TRBJ1-5; 8 bases agree with TRBD1. The length of the CDR3 is 15 residues. CDR1 LNHDA and CDR2 SQIVND come from the germline V gene (reference sequence). Trimming took 5 bases from V and 5 from J; bases not matched to a gene: 8. This chain's CDR3 is CASSEGTGRDQPQHF. CDR3 in DNA: TGTGCCAGTAGTGAGGGGACAGGACGAGATCAGCCCCAGCATTTT.

The chain recombines TRBV20-1 with TRBJ2-2; 9 nucleotides match TRBD2. CDR1 is DFQATT and CDR2 is SNEGSKA in the germline V gene (reference sequence). With 5 bases clipped from V and 1 base from J, the junction kept 5 bases outside the gene matches. The CDR3 is 15 residues long. The CDR3 nucleotides read TGCAGTGCTTCGACTAGCGGATTGAACACCGGGGAGCTGTTTTTT. This sequence encodes CSASTSGLNTGELFF.